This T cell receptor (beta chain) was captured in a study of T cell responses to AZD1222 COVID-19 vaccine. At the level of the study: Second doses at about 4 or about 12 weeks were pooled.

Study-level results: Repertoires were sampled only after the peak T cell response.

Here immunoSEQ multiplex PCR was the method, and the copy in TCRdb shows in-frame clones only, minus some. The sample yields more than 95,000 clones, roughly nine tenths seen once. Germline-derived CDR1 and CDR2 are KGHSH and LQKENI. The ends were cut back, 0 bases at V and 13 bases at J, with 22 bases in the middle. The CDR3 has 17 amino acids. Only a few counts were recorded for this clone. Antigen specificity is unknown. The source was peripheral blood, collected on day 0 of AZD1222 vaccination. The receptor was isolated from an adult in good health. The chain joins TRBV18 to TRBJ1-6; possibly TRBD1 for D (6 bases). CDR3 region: CASSPPGPGAGTSPLHF. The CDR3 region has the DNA TGTGCCAGCTCACCACCTGGTCCAGGGGCTGGGACATCTCCCCTCCACTTT.